This T cell receptor beta chain was retrieved from a study of CD8+CD57+ T cells in acquired aplastic anemia. For the study at large: When averaged, DNA from sorted CD4+ and CD8+ cells came to approximately 3.2 ug. The study obtained about 10 million reads on average for CD4+ cells from healthy donors.

This clonotype was observed many times. Its antigen is still unknown. CDR3 and TCR beta VDJ profiling relied on genomic DNA as the template. A single record per CDR3 protein comes from TCRdb applying MiXCR to the reads. Among approximately 380,000 distinct CDR3 sequences listed, 55% to 75% were seen once. Germline CDR1 SGHTA, CDR2 FQGNSA. The CDR3 consists of 15 residues. Trimming cost V 1 base and J 10 bases, with 17 bases left between them. General study results and limits: Researchers report that about 29 CD8+ CDR3 sequences appeared in both patients and controls.

The origin of this receptor is a human donor in good health, serving as a control. Sequenced sample: sorted CD4+, CD8+, or CD8+CD57+ T cells (not recorded which) from PBMCs. The rearrangement joins TRBV7-2 to TRBJ2-1, with D maybe TRBD2 (5 bases). CDR3 bases: TGTGCCAGCAGCTTAGGGACTGCCGCGACTACCGAGCAGTTCTTC. Translating gives CASSLGTAATTEQFF.